One and the same sample provided the 14 T cell receptor beta chains below, sequenced in a study of HIV-infected children after antiretroviral therapy interruption. Treatment meaning: PENTA 11 planned treatment interruption arm or continuous ART arm. The TCR library was built from RNA with a 3' RACE protocol and unique molecular identifiers. TCRdb called the 3' RACE reads again in MiXCR, with one record for every CDR3 protein. Altogether 70,000 to 90,000 distinct CDR3 sequences are present, around 6.9% being singletons, with the ten largest covering around 1.1%. Material: CD45RA+ CD4+ T cells from PBMCs, pooled from several time points, obtained from a donor given antiretroviral therapy, either interrupted or continuous. Documented subset: naive CD4+ CD45RA+ CD45RO- T cells. The receptors come from a pool of human donors with HIV.

CDR3 nucleotides: TGCGCCAGCAGCTTGAGGGATGCTGAAGAGACCCAGTACTTC. Protein sequence: CASSLRDAEETQYF. The chain employs TRBV5-1 and TRBJ2-5; D gene uncertain. The V end was cut by 1 base, the J end by 3 bases, with 10 bases between. Germline lookup yields CDR1 SGHRS and CDR2 YFSETQ. The CDR3 contains 14 residues.

As regards this clonotype: A much larger clone sits a single nucleotide away, making a read error possible. V and J are TRBV6-6 and TRBJ2-7; D assignment may be TRBD1 or TRBD2 (5 bases each). CDR1 and CDR2 (germline): MNHNY, SVGAGI (reference sequence). V lost 5 bases and J 10 bases, leaving 21 bases between the germline ends. CDR3 size: 14 residues. CDR3 in amino acids: CASSEGWGSYKQYF. CDR3 nucleotides: TGTGCCAGCAGTGAGGGCTGGGGGTCCTATAAACAGTACTTC.

The sample holds many counts of this clonotype. The genes are TRBV7-6 and TRBJ2-3; either TRBD1 or TRBD2 may supply D (5 bases each). The germline gives CDR1 SGHVS, CDR2 FNYEAQ. The CDR3 loop spans 18 amino acids. V was clipped by 4 bases and J by 5 bases, with 25 bases between them. In nucleotides, the CDR3 is TGTGCCAGCAGCTCTCGCCCCGCCTGGGACCCGGGGAGAGATACGCAGTATTTT. It codes for CASSSRPAWDPGRDTQYF.

There are many counts of this clonotype. V usage is TRBV5-1 and J usage is TRBJ2-7; 7 bases fit TRBD1. Germline V CDR1 and CDR2: SGHRS, YFSETQ. With 8 bases clipped from V and 4 bases from J, the junction kept 12 bases outside the gene matches. The CDR3 loop spans 14 amino acids. In DNA, the CDR3 is TGCGCCAGGGCGAAGGACAGGTCCCCTTACGAGCAGTACTTC. As protein: CARAKDRSPYEQYF. The complete variable domain, with remaining parts taken from reference TRBV5-1 and TRBJ2-7, reads KAGVTQTPRYLIKTRGQQVTLSCSPISGHRSVSWYQQTPGQGLQFLFEYFSETQRNKGNFPGRFSGRQFSNSRSEMNVSTLELGDSALYLCARAKDRSPYEQYFGPGTRLTVT.

The chain is built from TRBV29-1 and TRBJ2-7; D uncertain. This CDR3 spans 17 amino acids. V shed 2 bases and J shed 4 bases, with 24 bases lying between them. Germline CDR1 reads SQVTM; CDR2 reads ANQGSEA. The CDR3 loop reads CSVESVRSTSKDYEQYF. DNA for the CDR3: TGCAGCGTTGAATCTGTGAGGAGCACTTCCAAAGATTACGAGCAGTACTTC.

This clonotype was seen ten or more times. The V and J genes are TRBV20-1 and TRBJ2-1, with TRBD2 matching over 11 bases. CDR3 size: 15 residues. Trimming took 2 bases from V and 8 from J; bases not matched to a gene: 8. CDR1 is DFQATT and CDR2 is SNEGSKA in the germline V gene (reference sequence). CDR3 bases: TGCAGTGCTAGACCCCTTAGCGGGAGGGCGGATGAGCAGTTCTTC. Its protein is CSARPLSGRADEQFF.

This clonotype was counted many times. This chain connects TRBV28 to TRBJ2-7; D not resolved. From germline, CDR1 is MDHEN and CDR2 SYDVKM. V was clipped by 2 bases and J by 0 bases, with 2 bases between them. CDR3 length: 12 amino acids. CDR3 in DNA: TGTGCCAGCAGTTTACCCTCCTACGAGCAGTACTTC. It yields the protein CASSLPSYEQYF. Filled out from reference TRBV28 and TRBJ2-7, the complete variable domain reads DVKVTQSSRYLVKRTGEKVFLECVQDMDHENMFWYRQDPGLGLRLIYFSYDVKMKEKGDIPEGYSVSREKKERFSLILESASTNQTSMYLCASSLPSYEQYFGPGTRLTVT.

This clonotype was found a few times. The rearrangement links TRBV29-1 to TRBJ1-5; D gene ambiguous. This CDR3 has 13 amino acids. The V end was cut by 4 bases, the J end by 2 bases, with 9 bases between. CDR1 is SQVTM and CDR2 is ANQGSEA in the germline V gene. CDR3 residues: CSVVSDGNQPQHF. DNA for the CDR3: TGCAGCGTTGTGTCGGACGGCAATCAGCCCCAGCATTTT.

Concerning this clonotype itself: A junction boundary mismatches the germline segment, possibly from a read error. The chain links TRBV29-1 to TRBJ2-6; D unclear. The CDR3 has 14 residues. Germline CDR1 SQVTM, CDR2 ANQGSEA. The CDR3 nucleotides read TGCAGCGTTGGTTGGGGTGCTGGGGTCAACGTCCTGACTTTC. Amino acid sequence: CSVGWGAGVNVLTF.

This clonotype was detected ten times or more. V usage is TRBV23-1 and J usage is TRBJ2-7; 7 bases fit TRBD2. TRBV23-1 is an open reading frame whose function is uncertain. The CDR3 loop spans 18 amino acids. The junction had 18 bases not matched to a gene; V was cut back by 2 bases and J by 5 bases. CDR3 coding DNA: TGCGCCAGCAGTCAACCTACTATGGGCGCGGGAGTAAGCCACGAGCAGTACTTC. It encodes CASSQPTMGAGVSHEQYF.

This clonotype has at least ten counts. V is TRBV7-3 and J is TRBJ2-1; 8 bases agree with TRBD1. This CDR3 contains 16 residues. Unmatched junction bases numbered 7, after V lost 1 base and J lost 5 bases. Germline V CDR1 and CDR2: SGHTA, FQGTGA. For the CDR3, the DNA is TGTGCCAGCAGCTTAATGGTAGGACAGGGAAACAATGAGCAGTTCTTC. Its protein product is CASSLMVGQGNNEQFF. Supplemented by reference TRBV7-3 and TRBJ2-1, the full variable domain reads GAGVSQTPSNKVTEKGKYVELRCDPISGHTALYWYRQSLGQGPEFLIYFQGTGAADDSGLPNDRFFAVRPEGSVSTLKIQRTERGDSAVYLCASSLMVGQGNNEQFFGPGTRLTVL.

This clonotype was recorded at least ten times. The rearrangement joins TRBV6-5 to TRBJ2-7, with TRBD2 matching 9 bases. The ends lost 0 bases at V and 3 bases at J; junction bases unmatched: 0. The CDR3 runs to 14 residues. Germline V gives CDR1 MNHEY, CDR2 SVGAGI. The CDR3 sequence: CASSYSRGGYEQYF. The CDR3 nucleotides read TGTGCCAGCAGTTACTCGCGGGGGGGCTACGAGCAGTACTTC.

Many counts were recorded for this clonotype. The chain is built from TRBV10-3 and TRBJ2-5; a weak D match, TRBD1 (7 bases). Trimming pared 6 bases from V and 5 bases from J, leaving 16 bases between. The CDR3 runs 14 residues. The germline gives CDR1 ENHRY, CDR2 SYGVKD. The CDR3 reads CAIRGGDREETQYF. As DNA, the CDR3 is TGTGCCATCAGGGGGGGAGACAGGGAGGAGACCCAGTACTTC.

This clonotype was found many times. This chain joins TRBV7-6 and TRBJ1-2; TRBD1 matches 11 bases. The ends lost 5 bases at V and 8 bases at J; junction bases unmatched: 4. The germline gives CDR1 SGHVS, CDR2 FNYEAQ. The CDR3 consists of 13 residues. The CDR3 reads CASSRDRGTGYTF. CDR3 sequence (DNA): TGTGCCAGCAGCCGGGACAGGGGGACAGGCTACACCTTC.